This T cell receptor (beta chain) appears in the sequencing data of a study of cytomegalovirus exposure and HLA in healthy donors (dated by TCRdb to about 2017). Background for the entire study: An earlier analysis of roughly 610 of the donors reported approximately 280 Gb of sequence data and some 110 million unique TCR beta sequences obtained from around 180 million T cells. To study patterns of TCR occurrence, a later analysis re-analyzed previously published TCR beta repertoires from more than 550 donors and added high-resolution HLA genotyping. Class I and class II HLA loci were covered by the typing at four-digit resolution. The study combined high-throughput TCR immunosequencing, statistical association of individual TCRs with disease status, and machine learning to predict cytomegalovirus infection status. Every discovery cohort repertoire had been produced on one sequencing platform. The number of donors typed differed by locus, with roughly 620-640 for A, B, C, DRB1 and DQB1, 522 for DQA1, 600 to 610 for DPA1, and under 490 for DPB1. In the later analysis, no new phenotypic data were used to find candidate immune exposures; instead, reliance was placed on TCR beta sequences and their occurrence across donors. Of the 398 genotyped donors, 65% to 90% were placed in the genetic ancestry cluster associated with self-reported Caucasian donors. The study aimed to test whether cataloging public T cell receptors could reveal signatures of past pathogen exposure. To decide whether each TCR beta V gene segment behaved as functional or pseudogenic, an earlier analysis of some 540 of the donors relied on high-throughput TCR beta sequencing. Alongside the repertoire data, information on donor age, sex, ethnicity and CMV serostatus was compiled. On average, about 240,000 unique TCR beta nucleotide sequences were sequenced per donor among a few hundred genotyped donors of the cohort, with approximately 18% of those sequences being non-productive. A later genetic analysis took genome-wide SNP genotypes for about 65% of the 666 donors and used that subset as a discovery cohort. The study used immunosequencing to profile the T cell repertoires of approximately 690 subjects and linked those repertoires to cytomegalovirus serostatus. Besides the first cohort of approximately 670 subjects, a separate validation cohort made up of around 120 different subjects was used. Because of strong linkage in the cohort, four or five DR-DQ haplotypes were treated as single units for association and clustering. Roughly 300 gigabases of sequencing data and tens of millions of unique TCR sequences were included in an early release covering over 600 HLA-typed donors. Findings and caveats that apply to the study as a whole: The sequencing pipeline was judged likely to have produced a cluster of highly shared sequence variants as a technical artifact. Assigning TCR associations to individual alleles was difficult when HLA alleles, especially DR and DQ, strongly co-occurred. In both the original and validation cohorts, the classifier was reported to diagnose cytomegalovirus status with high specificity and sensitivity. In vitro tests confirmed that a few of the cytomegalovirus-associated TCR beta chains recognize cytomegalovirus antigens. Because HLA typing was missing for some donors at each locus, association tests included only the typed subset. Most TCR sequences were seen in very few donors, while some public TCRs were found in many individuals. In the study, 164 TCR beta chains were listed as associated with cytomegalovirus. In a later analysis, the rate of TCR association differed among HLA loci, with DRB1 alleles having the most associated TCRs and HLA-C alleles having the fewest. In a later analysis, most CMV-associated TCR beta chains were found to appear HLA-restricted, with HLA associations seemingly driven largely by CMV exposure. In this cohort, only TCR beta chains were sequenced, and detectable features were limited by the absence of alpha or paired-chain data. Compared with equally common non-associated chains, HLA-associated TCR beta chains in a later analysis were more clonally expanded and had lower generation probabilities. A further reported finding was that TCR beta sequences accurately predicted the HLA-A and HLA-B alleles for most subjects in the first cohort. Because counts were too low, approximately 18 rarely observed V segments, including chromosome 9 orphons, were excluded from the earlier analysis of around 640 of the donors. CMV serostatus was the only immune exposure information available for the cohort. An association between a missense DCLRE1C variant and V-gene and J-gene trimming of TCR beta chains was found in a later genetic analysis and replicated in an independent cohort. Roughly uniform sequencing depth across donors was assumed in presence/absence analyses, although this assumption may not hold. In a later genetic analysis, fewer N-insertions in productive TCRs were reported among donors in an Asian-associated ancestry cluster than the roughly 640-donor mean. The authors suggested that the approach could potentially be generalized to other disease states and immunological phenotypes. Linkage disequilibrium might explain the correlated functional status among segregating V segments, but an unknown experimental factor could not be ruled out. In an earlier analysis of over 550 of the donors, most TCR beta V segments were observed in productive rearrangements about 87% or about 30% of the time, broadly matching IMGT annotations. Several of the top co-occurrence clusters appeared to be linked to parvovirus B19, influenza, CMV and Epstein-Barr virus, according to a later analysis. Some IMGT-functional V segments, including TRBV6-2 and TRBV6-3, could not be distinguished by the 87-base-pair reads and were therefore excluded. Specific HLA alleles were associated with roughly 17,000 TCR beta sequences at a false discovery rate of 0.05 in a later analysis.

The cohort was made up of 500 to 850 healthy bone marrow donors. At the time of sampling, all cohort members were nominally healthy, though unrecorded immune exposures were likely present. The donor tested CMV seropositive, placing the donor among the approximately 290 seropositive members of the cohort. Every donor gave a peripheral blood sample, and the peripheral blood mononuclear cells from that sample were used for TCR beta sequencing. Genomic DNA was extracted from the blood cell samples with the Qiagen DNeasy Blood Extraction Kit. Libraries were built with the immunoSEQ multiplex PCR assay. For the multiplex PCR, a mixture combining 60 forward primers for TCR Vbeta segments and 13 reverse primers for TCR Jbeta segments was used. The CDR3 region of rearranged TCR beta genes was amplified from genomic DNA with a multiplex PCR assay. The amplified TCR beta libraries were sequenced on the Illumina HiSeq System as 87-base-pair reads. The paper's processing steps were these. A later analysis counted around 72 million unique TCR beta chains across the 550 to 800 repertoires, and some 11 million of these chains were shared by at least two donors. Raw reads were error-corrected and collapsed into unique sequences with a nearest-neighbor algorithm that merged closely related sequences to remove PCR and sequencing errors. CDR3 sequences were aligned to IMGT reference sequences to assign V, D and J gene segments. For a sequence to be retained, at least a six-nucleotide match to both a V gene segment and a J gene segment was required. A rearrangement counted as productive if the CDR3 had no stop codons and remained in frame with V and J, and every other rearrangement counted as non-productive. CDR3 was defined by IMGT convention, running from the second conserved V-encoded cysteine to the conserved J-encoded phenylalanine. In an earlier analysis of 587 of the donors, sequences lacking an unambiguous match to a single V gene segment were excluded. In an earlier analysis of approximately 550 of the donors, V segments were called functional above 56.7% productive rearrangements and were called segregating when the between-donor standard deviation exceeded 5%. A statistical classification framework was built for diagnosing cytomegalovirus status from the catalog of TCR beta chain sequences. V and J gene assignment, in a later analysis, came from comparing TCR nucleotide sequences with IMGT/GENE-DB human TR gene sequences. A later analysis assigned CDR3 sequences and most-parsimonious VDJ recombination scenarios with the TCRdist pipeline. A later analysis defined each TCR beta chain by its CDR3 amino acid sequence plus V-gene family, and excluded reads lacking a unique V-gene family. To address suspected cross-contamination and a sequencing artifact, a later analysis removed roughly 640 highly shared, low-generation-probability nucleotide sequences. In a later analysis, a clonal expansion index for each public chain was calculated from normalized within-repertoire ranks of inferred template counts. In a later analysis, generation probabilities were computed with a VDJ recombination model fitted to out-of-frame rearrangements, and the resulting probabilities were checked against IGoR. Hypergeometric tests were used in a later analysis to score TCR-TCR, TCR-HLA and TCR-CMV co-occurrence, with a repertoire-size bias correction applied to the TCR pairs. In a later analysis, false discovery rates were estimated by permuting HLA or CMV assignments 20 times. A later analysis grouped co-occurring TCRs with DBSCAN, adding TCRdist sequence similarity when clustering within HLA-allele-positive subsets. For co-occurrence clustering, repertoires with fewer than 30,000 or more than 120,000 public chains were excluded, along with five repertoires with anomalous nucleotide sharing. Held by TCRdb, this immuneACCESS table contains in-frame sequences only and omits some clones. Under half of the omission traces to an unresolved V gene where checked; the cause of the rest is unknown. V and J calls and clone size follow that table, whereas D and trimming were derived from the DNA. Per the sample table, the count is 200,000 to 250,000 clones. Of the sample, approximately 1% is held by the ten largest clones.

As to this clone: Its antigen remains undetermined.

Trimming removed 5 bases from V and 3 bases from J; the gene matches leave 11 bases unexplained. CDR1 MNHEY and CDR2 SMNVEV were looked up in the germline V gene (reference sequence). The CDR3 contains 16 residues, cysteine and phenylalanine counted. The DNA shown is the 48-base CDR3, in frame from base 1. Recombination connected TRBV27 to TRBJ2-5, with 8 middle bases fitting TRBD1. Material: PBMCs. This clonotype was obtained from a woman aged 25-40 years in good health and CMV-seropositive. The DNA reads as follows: TGTGCCAGCAGTCCTCTCGTGGACAGGGTAAAAGAGACCCAGTACTTC. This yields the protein CASSPLVDRVKETQYF.